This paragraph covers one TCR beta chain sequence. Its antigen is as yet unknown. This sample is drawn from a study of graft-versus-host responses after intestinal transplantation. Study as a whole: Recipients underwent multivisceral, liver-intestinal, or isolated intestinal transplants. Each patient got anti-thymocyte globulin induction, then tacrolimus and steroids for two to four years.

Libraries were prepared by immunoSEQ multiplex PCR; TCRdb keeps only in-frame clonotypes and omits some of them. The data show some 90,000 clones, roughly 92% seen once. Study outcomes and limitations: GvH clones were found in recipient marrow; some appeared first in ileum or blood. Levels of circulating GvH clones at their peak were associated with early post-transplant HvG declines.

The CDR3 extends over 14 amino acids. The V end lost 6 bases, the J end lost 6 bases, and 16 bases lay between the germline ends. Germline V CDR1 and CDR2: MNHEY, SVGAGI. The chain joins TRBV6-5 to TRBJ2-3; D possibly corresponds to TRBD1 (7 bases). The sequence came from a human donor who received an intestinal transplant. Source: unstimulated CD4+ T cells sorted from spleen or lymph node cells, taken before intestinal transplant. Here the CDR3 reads CASSAGQQADTQYF. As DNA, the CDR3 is TGTGCCAGCAGCGCGGGACAGCAAGCGGATACGCAGTATTTT.